This T cell receptor (beta chain) appears in the sequencing data of a study of siplizumab effects on memory and regulatory T cells. The germline V gene encodes CDR1 SNHLY and CDR2 FYNNEI. This CDR3 contains 14 residues. General study results and limits: To unstimulated subsets, only a minor fraction of alloreactive clones could be mapped. Unstimulated naive T cells seemed to show more diversity than memory cells did, and they also seemed to be among the major contributors to the alloresponse.

Assays examined approximately 9.1 x 10^4 TCR templates per sample. Sequencing used immunoSEQ multiplex PCR; TCRdb keeps in-frame clones, though not all of them. The sample yields roughly 92,000 clones, approximately 93% seen once. As concerns this clone: Antigen unknown.

The receptor comes from a human donor in good health. The source material was non-Treg CD4+ T cells sorted from blood. V is TRBV2 and J is TRBJ2-5, with 7 bases identical to TRBD2. Matching the DNA end better, TRBJ2-7 makes the J call doubtful. CDR3 coding DNA: TGTGCCAGCAGTGTCGGGGGGAACGGTAACGAGCAGTACTTC. Amino acid sequence: CASSVGGNGNEQYF.